This entry lists 20 T cell receptor beta chains sequenced from one sample in a study of cytomegalovirus exposure and HLA in healthy donors. In the PCR, 60 Vbeta and 13 Jbeta primers were used. The method was immunoSEQ multiplex PCR; TCRdb's version includes in-frame clones alone and lacks a portion of them. The data contain over 150,000 clones, approximately 75% of them singletons. Sequencing was performed on PBMCs. These receptors were taken from a man under 40 in good health and CMV-seropositive.

V is TRBV19 and J is TRBJ2-1, with 10 bases matching TRBD2. J was trimmed by 4 bases and V by 4 bases; bases with no gene match: 10. CDR1 is LNHDA, CDR2 SQIVND, per germline (reference sequence). The CDR3 is 17 amino acids. The CDR3 loop reads CASSTYERGGNYNEQFF. The CDR3 nucleotides read TGTGCCAGTAGTACCTATGAGCGGGGGGGCAATTACAATGAGCAGTTCTTC.

The chain joins TRBV6-5 to TRBJ2-2; TRBD1 agrees at 7 bases. Germline V gene lookup returns CDR1 MNHEY and CDR2 SVGAGI. V dropped 6 bases and J dropped 6; count of bases not matched to a gene: 10. The CDR3 is 15 amino acids. In DNA form, the CDR3 reads TGTGCCAGCAGCTTTCAGGGGGTAGTGGCCGGGGAGCTGTTTTTT. Translation: CASSFQGVVAGELFF.

This chain's CDR3 is CAISVWAGSEDTQYF. CDR3 in DNA: TGTGCCATCAGTGTATGGGCAGGGTCGGAGGATACGCAGTATTTT. V is TRBV10-3 and J is TRBJ2-3, with D possibly matching TRBD1 (5 bases). This CDR3 comprises 15 residues. Germline V gene data show CDR1 as ENHRY and CDR2 as SYGVKD. V shed 4 bases and J shed 6 bases, with 17 bases lying between them.

The chain combines TRBV30 with TRBJ1-4; 7 bases align to TRBD1. The V gene end was trimmed by 3 bases and the J gene end by 7 bases; junction bases not matched to a gene: 5. The germline V gene has CDR1 GTSNPN and CDR2 SVGIG (reference sequence). The CDR3 runs 13 residues. The CDR3 DNA reads TGTGCCTGGAGACGACAGGGAGGTGAAAAACTGTTTTTT. It codes for CAWRRQGGEKLFF.

In this sample, this clone turned up a few times. This chain links TRBV9 with TRBJ1-3; D unresolved. Between the trimmed V and J ends, which lost 0 bases and 0 bases, there was a span of 7 bases. This CDR3 contains 15 residues. Germline V gene lookup returns CDR1 SGDLS and CDR2 YYNGEE. CDR3 loop: CASSVGGFSGNTIYF. CDR3 DNA: TGTGCCAGCAGCGTAGGAGGGTTCTCTGGAAACACCATATATTTT.

This chain joins TRBV6-1 and TRBJ1-5; 7 nucleotides agree with TRBD1. With V trimmed by 8 bases and J by 6 bases, 13 bases remained unmatched. The CDR3 is 15 amino acids. CDR1 and CDR2 from the germline V gene are MNHNS and SASEGT. CDR3 DNA: TGTGCCAGCTTTCTCGGACAGGACGGTGTTCAGCCCCAGCATTTT. Amino acids: CASFLGQDGVQPQHF.

The V and J genes are TRBV5-1 and TRBJ2-3; 8 bases line up with TRBD1. This CDR3 is 15 amino acids long. The ends lost 7 bases at V and 7 bases at J; junction bases unmatched: 14. Germline lookup yields CDR1 SGHRS and CDR2 YFSETQ. The CDR3 here is CASFPSGTGPYTQYF. The CDR3 DNA is TGCGCCAGCTTCCCCTCCGGGACAGGACCATATACGCAGTATTTT.

The chain combines TRBV19 with TRBJ2-7, with a tentative D call TRBD1 (5 bases). Germline-derived CDR1 and CDR2 are LNHDA and SQIVND (reference sequence). The germline V and J ends were trimmed by 6 bases and 5 bases, with 17 bases remaining between them. CDR3 length equals 14 residues. CDR3 nucleotides: TGTGCCAGTAGCGAACAGGTGGCGTCCCACGAGCAGTACTTC. Its protein product is CASSEQVASHEQYF.

CDR3 bases: TGTGCCAGCAGTTTGGTTCTGGGGGGGGGTGAAAAACTGTTTTTT. This gives the protein CASSLVLGGGEKLFF. The chain has TRBV27 and TRBJ1-4; D is perhaps TRBD1 (5 bases). From germline, CDR1 is MNHEY and CDR2 SMNVEV (reference sequence). CDR3 size: 15 residues. The ends were cut back, 3 bases at V and 7 bases at J, with 15 bases in the middle.

The chain carries TRBV9 and TRBJ2-5; perhaps TRBD1 as D (6 bases). V was clipped by 3 bases and J by 4 bases, with 10 bases between them. CDR1 is SGDLS, CDR2 YYNGEE, per germline. The CDR3 runs 13 residues. For the CDR3, the DNA is TGTGCCAGCAGCGGAGAGGACAGAGAGACCCAGTACTTC. Its protein product is CASSGEDRETQYF. Full variable domain (missing parts from reference TRBV9 and TRBJ2-5): DSGVTQTPKHLITATGQRVTLRCSPRSGDLSVYWYQQSLDQGLQFLIQYYNGEERAKGNILERFSAQQFPDLHSELNLSSLELGDSALYFCASSGEDRETQYFGPGTRLLVL.

J is TRBJ1-1 and V is TRBV4-1; tentatively, D is TRBD1 (5 bases). The germline V gene has CDR1 MGHRA and CDR2 YSYEKL. There are 13 residues in the CDR3. Trimming shortened V by 10 bases and J by 1 base, and 13 bases separated the two germline ends. The CDR3 region is CATTQGENTEAFF. CDR3 sequence (DNA): TGCGCCACCACGCAGGGCGAGAACACTGAAGCTTTCTTT.

V usage is TRBV9 and J usage is TRBJ2-1, with D possibly TRBD1 on 6 matching bases. V was shortened by 3 bases and J by 8 bases, with 18 bases between the two germline ends. Germline loops: CDR1 SGDLS, CDR2 YYNGEE. The length of the CDR3 is 15 residues. The CDR3 protein is CASSATGHFQDEQFF. In DNA form, the CDR3 reads TGTGCCAGCAGCGCCACAGGGCACTTTCAGGATGAGCAGTTCTTC.

The chain joins TRBV5-6 to TRBJ1-6; D may be TRBD1 (6 bases). V was trimmed by 3 bases and J by 10 bases, leaving 14 bases between them. The germline V gene encodes CDR1 SGHDT and CDR2 YYEEEE. The CDR3 sequence is 14 residues long. CDR3 DNA: TGTGCCAGCAGCTACAGGGCAGCCAACTCACCCCTCCACTTT. Translating it yields CASSYRAANSPLHF. Combining the CDR3 with reference TRBV5-6 and TRBJ1-6 gives the whole variable domain DAGVTQSPTHLIKTRGQQVTLRCSPKSGHDTVSWYQQALGQGPQFIFQYYEEEERQRGNFPDRFSGHQFPNYSSELNVNALLLGDSALYLCASSYRAANSPLHFGNGTRLTVT.

This chain links TRBV19 with TRBJ1-5; 8 bases fit TRBD1. CDR1 and CDR2 (germline): LNHDA, SQIVND (reference sequence). CDR3 length: 14 residues. The trim removed 6 bases at V and 6 bases at J, leaving 7 bases unmatched. This chain's CDR3 is CASSNRGLGQPQHF. In DNA form, the CDR3 reads TGTGCCAGTAGCAACAGGGGGTTAGGTCAGCCCCAGCATTTT.

The V and J genes are TRBV5-1 and TRBJ2-3; weak D call: TRBD1 (5 bases). The CDR3 spans 16 residues. Germline V gene data show CDR1 as SGHRS and CDR2 as YFSETQ. V lost 2 bases and J lost 1, with 14 bases in between. The DNA of the CDR3 is TGCGCCAGCAGCTTAGGAAGGGGTTTAGGCACAGATACGCAGTATTTT. Its translation is CASSLGRGLGTDTQYF.

V gene TRBV6-1 combines with J gene TRBJ2-5, with TRBD2 matching over 13 bases. This CDR3 is built from 15 residues. V lost 6 bases to trimming and J lost 5 bases; unmatched junction nucleotides: 6. Germline V gene data show CDR1 as MNHNS and CDR2 as SASEGT. The CDR3 spells CASRKTSGGHETQYF. For the CDR3, the DNA is TGTGCCAGCAGGAAGACTAGCGGGGGGCACGAGACCCAGTACTTC.

The V gene is TRBV6-5, the J gene TRBJ1-1; maybe TRBD1 (6 bases). The V gene's germline CDR1 is MNHEY and CDR2 SVGAGI. This CDR3 spans 14 amino acids. Trimming stripped 0 bases from V and 2 bases from J, with 7 bases between. This chain's CDR3 is CASSYSTGNTEAFF. The CDR3 coding sequence is TGTGCCAGCAGTTACTCGACAGGAAACACTGAAGCTTTCTTT.

V and J are TRBV9 and TRBJ2-3, with 7 bases aligning to TRBD2. CDR3 length equals 17 residues. The V and J ends lost 1 base and 0 bases, in that order; junction bases with no gene match: 8. Germline V gene sequence: CDR1 SGDLS, CDR2 YYNGEE. The CDR3 coding sequence is TGTGCCAGCAGCGTATTATCTAGCGGCCCTAGCACAGATACGCAGTATTTT. This sequence encodes CASSVLSSGPSTDTQYF.

The chain carries TRBV19 and TRBJ1-2; D remains unclear. Germline V gene lookup returns CDR1 LNHDA and CDR2 SQIVND (reference sequence). Trimming cost V 7 bases and J 4 bases, with 16 bases left between them. The CDR3 is made up of 14 amino acids. The CDR3 DNA reads TGTGCCAGTAAGGGAGACCGATTCTCCTATGGCTACACCTTC. Translation gives CASKGDRFSYGYTF.

The chain employs TRBV2 and TRBJ1-1; 9 bases match TRBD1. The V and J ends lost 5 bases and 1 base, in that order; junction bases with no gene match: 2. The CDR3 loop spans 14 amino acids. Germline V gene lookup returns CDR1 SNHLY and CDR2 FYNNEI. CDR3 loop: CASSKDRGNTEAFF. In nucleotides, the CDR3 is TGTGCCAGCAGTAAGGACAGGGGGAACACTGAAGCTTTCTTT.